The clone carrying this T cell receptor beta chain was picked up many times. The antigen is undetermined. Looked up from germline, CDR1 is MNHEY and CDR2 is SMNVEV (reference sequence). V dropped 4 bases and J dropped 5 bases, with 14 bases sitting between them. The CDR3 is made up of 14 amino acids. This record comes from a study of read filtering for tumor transcriptome and immune sequencing. Study in general: Whole-transcriptome libraries were prepared after DNase treatment. IR-seq gave about 3.5 to 10.27 million TCR reads per sample; RNA-seq gave about 80 to 1,400.

The library was built from about 400 ng RNA with molecular barcoded adaptors for alpha/delta and beta/gamma chains. TCRdb re-called the reads with MiXCR, one entry per CDR3 protein. The sample carries fewer than 90,000 distinct CDR3 sequences, around an eighth recorded once. Findings and limits, study-wide: Dropping single-read clonotypes raised IR-seq and RNA-seq shared-clonotype correlation.

The gene calls are TRBV27 and TRBJ2-5; the D gene could be TRBD1 or TRBD2 (5 bases each). This sequence originates from a donor at least 40 years old with multiple myeloma. Specimen: a population of CD138-negative cells sorted from bone marrow. The CDR3 protein is CASSSRDARETQYF. Here the CDR3 DNA reads TGTGCCAGCAGTTCACGGGACGCCCGCGAGACCCAGTACTTC.